This TCR beta chain came from a study of identical twins. This CDR3 has 14 amino acids. V was trimmed by 0 bases and J by 6 bases, leaving 12 bases between them. CDR1 and CDR2 from the germline V gene are DFQATT and SNEGSKA (reference sequence). Each CDR3 protein gets one entry after TCRdb re-called the 5' RACE reads with MiXCR. This table holds approximately 300,000 distinct CDR3 sequences, roughly 10% found once. This clonotype was seen a handful of times. These data also formed part of another study, on yellow fever vaccine responses in identical twins.

The receptor was isolated from a woman aged 18-35 years in good health. The V and J genes are TRBV20-1 and TRBJ2-1; no clear D gene. Sequencing was carried out using CD8+ T cells sorted from blood. CDR3 sequence reads: CSARDFQLRNEQFF. For the CDR3, the DNA is TGCAGTGCTAGAGATTTTCAACTACGCAATGAGCAGTTCTTC.